These T cell receptor beta chains were read from a single sample in a study of blood T cell repertoires in COVID-19. Here immunoSEQ multiplex PCR was the method, and the copy in TCRdb shows in-frame clones only, minus some. The data show 310,000 or so clones, roughly nine tenths seen once. The source material was PBMCs or T cells enriched from blood (not recorded which). These TCRs come from a middle-aged woman who had recovered from COVID-19. CDR3s include the opening cysteine and the closing phenylalanine or tryptophan. The D gene is left open where the match is weak. Not every row has a clone size; where given, it reads once, few, many or a size class.

clone size: once
V gene: TRBV21-1
J gene: TRBJ2-5
D gene: -
CDR3 DNA: TGTGCCAGCAGCGAGCGAGAGACCCAGTACTTC
CDR3 protein: CASSERETQYF

clone size: -
V gene: TRBV28
J gene: TRBJ1-5
D gene: -
CDR3 DNA: TGTGCCAGCACCTGGGGGGTTCAGCCCCAGCATTTT
CDR3 protein: CASTWGVQPQHF

clone size: -
V gene: TRBV13
J gene: TRBJ1-4
D gene: TRBD1
CDR3 DNA: TGTGCCAGCAGCCCAATGGGTCGACAGGGCGGAAATGAAAAACTGTTTTTT
CDR3 protein: CASSPMGRQGGNEKLFF

clone size: -
V gene: TRBV7-2
J gene: TRBJ2-1
D gene: TRBD2
CDR3 DNA: TGTGCCAGCAGCTTAGCAGCGGCCTGGAGCGGGAGGACCTACAATGAGCAGTTCTTC
CDR3 protein: CASSLAAAWSGRTYNEQFF

clone size: -
V gene: TRBV29-1
J gene: TRBJ2-7
D gene: -
CDR3 DNA: TGCAGCGTTACGGCCTTCGCGGGCCCTTCGGTGGAGCAGTACTTC
CDR3 protein: CSVTAFAGPSVEQYF

clone size: few
V gene: TRBV7-6
J gene: TRBJ2-3
D gene: TRBD2
CDR3 DNA: TGTGCCAGCAGCTCTCTAGCGGGAGGAACTAGCACAGATACGCAGTATTTT
CDR3 protein: CASSSLAGGTSTDTQYF

clone size: few
V gene: TRBV11-2
J gene: TRBJ1-2
D gene: TRBD1
CDR3 DNA: TGTGCCAGCAGCTTATTACTAGGAGGGGGCGGCTACACCTTC
CDR3 protein: CASSLLLGGGGYTF

clone size: -
V gene: TRBV5-4
J gene: TRBJ2-7
D gene: -
CDR3 DNA: TGTGCCAGCAGCTTGGGTCGAGGGGGCTACGAGCAGTACTTC
CDR3 protein: CASSLGRGGYEQYF

clone size: -
V gene: TRBV7-8
J gene: TRBJ1-1
D gene: -
CDR3 DNA: TGTGCCAGCAGCTTAGTTACAGCCACTGAAGCTTTCTTT
CDR3 protein: CASSLVTATEAFF

clone size: -
V gene: TRBV19
J gene: TRBJ2-7
D gene: TRBD1
CDR3 DNA: TGTGCCAGTAGTATAGGCCCCATTTTGGGGACAGGGTCTAACGAGCAGTACTTC
CDR3 protein: CASSIGPILGTGSNEQYF

clone size: -
V gene: TRBV14
J gene: TRBJ2-7
D gene: TRBD1
CDR3 DNA: TGTGCCAGCAGCCAAGGGACAGGGTACACCTACGAGCAGTACTTC
CDR3 protein: CASSQGTGYTYEQYF

clone size: -
V gene: TRBV7-9
J gene: TRBJ2-3
D gene: -
CDR3 DNA: TGTGCCAGCAGTCTAGCATTCGATACGCAGTATTTT
CDR3 protein: CASSLAFDTQYF

clone size: -
V gene: TRBV18
J gene: TRBJ1-4
D gene: -
CDR3 DNA: TGTGCCAGCTCACCACGGGGGGTAAATGAAAAACTGTTTTTT
CDR3 protein: CASSPRGVNEKLFF

clone size: -
V gene: TRBV5-1
J gene: TRBJ2-7
D gene: -
CDR3 DNA: TGCGCCAGCAGCCGGGACTCCACCTACGAGCAGTACTTC
CDR3 protein: CASSRDSTYEQYF

clone size: -
V gene: TRBV15
J gene: TRBJ1-2
D gene: TRBD1
CDR3 DNA: TGTGCCACCAGCAGAGGGGGGGACAGGGGCCCCGATGGCTACACCTTC
CDR3 protein: CATSRGGDRGPDGYTF

clone size: -
V gene: TRBV18
J gene: TRBJ2-1
D gene: TRBD2
CDR3 DNA: TGTGCCAGCTCCATCGGACTAGCGGGAGGGAATGAGCAGTTCTTC
CDR3 protein: CASSIGLAGGNEQFF

clone size: -
V gene: TRBV7-6
J gene: TRBJ2-3
D gene: -
CDR3 DNA: TGTGCCAGCAGCTTAGAACAGCTCACAGATACGCAGTATTTT
CDR3 protein: CASSLEQLTDTQYF

clone size: -
V gene: TRBV9
J gene: TRBJ2-3
D gene: -
CDR3 DNA: TGTGCCAGCAGCGTTGCAACTCACACAGATACGCAGTATTTT
CDR3 protein: CASSVATHTDTQYF

clone size: -
V gene: TRBV28
J gene: TRBJ2-7
D gene: -
CDR3 DNA: TGTGCCAGCAGTCCCTCGGTGGGGGCCAAGCAGTACTTC
CDR3 protein: CASSPSVGAKQYF

clone size: -
V gene: TRBV5-5
J gene: TRBJ1-3
D gene: -
CDR3 DNA: TGTGCCAGCAGCCTGACAGGATTTCTCTCTGGAAACACCATATATTTT
CDR3 protein: CASSLTGFLSGNTIYF

clone size: -
V gene: TRBV30
J gene: TRBJ1-4
D gene: -
CDR3 DNA: TGTGCCTGGAGTGAAGGACAGTCAACTAATGAAAAACTGTTTTTT
CDR3 protein: CAWSEGQSTNEKLFF

clone size: -
V gene: TRBV30
J gene: TRBJ2-1
D gene: TRBD2
CDR3 DNA: TGTGCCTGGACCCTCGGGGGACTAGCCCACCCGCTGGGTGAGCAGTTCTTC
CDR3 protein: CAWTLGGLAHPLGEQFF

clone size: -
V gene: TRBV20-1
J gene: TRBJ2-1
D gene: -
CDR3 DNA: TGCAGTGCTAGTCCTGCGAATGAGCAGTTCTTC
CDR3 protein: CSASPANEQFF

clone size: -
V gene: TRBV7-6
J gene: TRBJ2-2
D gene: -
CDR3 DNA: TGTGCCAGCAGCCCCCGGGGCGGGAAGGTCACCGGGGAGCTGTTTTTT
CDR3 protein: CASSPRGGKVTGELFF

clone size: once
V gene: TRBV27
J gene: TRBJ1-2
D gene: -
CDR3 DNA: TGTGCCAGCAGTTTATCGGTGCAGGGCTATGGCTACACCTTC
CDR3 protein: CASSLSVQGYGYTF

clone size: -
V gene: TRBV5-1
J gene: TRBJ2-3
D gene: TRBD2
CDR3 DNA: TGCGCCAGCAGCCTGGGACTAGCGGGGCCCACAGATACGCAGTATTTT
CDR3 protein: CASSLGLAGPTDTQYF

clone size: -
V gene: TRBV6-1
J gene: TRBJ2-7
D gene: -
CDR3 DNA: TGTGCCAGCAGTGAGACACTAGCCTACGAGCAGTACTTC
CDR3 protein: CASSETLAYEQYF

clone size: -
V gene: TRBV2
J gene: TRBJ1-2
D gene: TRBD1
CDR3 DNA: TGTGCCAGCAGTGAACACACAGGGGGGGACAATGGCTACACCTTC
CDR3 protein: CASSEHTGGDNGYTF

clone size: -
V gene: TRBV5-4
J gene: TRBJ2-5
D gene: -
CDR3 DNA: TGTGCCAGCAGCTTGGAATACACCGACGGGGAGACCCAGTACTTC
CDR3 protein: CASSLEYTDGETQYF

clone size: -
V gene: TRBV19
J gene: TRBJ1-5
D gene: -
CDR3 DNA: TGTGCCAGTAGTATTGCAGGGTTTAATCAGCCCCAGCATTTT
CDR3 protein: CASSIAGFNQPQHF

clone size: -
V gene: TRBV7-2
J gene: TRBJ2-2
D gene: TRBD1
CDR3 DNA: TGTGCCAGCAGCTTAAGGGGACAGGGCTCCGGGGAGCTGTTTTTT
CDR3 protein: CASSLRGQGSGELFF

clone size: -
V gene: TRBV4-1
J gene: TRBJ1-4
D gene: -
CDR3 DNA: TGCGCCAGCAGCTCACACCGGGGTCCCCAGAATGAAAAACTGTTTTTT
CDR3 protein: CASSSHRGPQNEKLFF

clone size: -
V gene: TRBV2
J gene: TRBJ1-2
D gene: -
CDR3 DNA: TGTGCCAGCAGTGAAACCAGCTATGGCTACACCTTC
CDR3 protein: CASSETSYGYTF

clone size: few
V gene: TRBV7-3
J gene: TRBJ1-4
D gene: -
CDR3 DNA: TGTGCCAGCAGCCCGACAGGTCAAAATGAAAAACTGTTTTTT
CDR3 protein: CASSPTGQNEKLFF

clone size: -
V gene: TRBV6-1
J gene: TRBJ2-1
D gene: -
CDR3 DNA: TGTGCCAGCAGTGAAGCGTTGGGCGCCAATGAGCAGTTCTTC
CDR3 protein: CASSEALGANEQFF

clone size: once
V gene: TRBV19
J gene: TRBJ1-5
D gene: -
CDR3 DNA: TGTGCCAGTAGTATCGGGAGGCAGCCCCAGCATTTT
CDR3 protein: CASSIGRQPQHF

clone size: -
V gene: TRBV28
J gene: TRBJ1-5
D gene: TRBD1
CDR3 DNA: TGTGCCAGCAGTTTGGGCAGGGGGCGCACCAATCAGCCCCAGCATTTT
CDR3 protein: CASSLGRGRTNQPQHF

clone size: -
V gene: TRBV6-1
J gene: TRBJ1-2
D gene: -
CDR3 DNA: TGTGCCAGCAGTGATAACACAGGTCGCTATGGCTACACCTTC
CDR3 protein: CASSDNTGRYGYTF

clone size: once
V gene: TRBV28
J gene: TRBJ2-3
D gene: TRBD1
CDR3 DNA: TGTGCCAGCAGCCGACAGGGCACTTTGAATACGCAGTATTTT
CDR3 protein: CASSRQGTLNTQYF

clone size: -
V gene: TRBV7-9
J gene: TRBJ2-7
D gene: -
CDR3 DNA: TGTGCCAGCAGCTCACGAGGGGGAGAGCAGTACTTC
CDR3 protein: CASSSRGGEQYF

clone size: -
V gene: TRBV19
J gene: TRBJ1-1
D gene: -
CDR3 DNA: TGTGCCAGTACCCCTAGTCTTCCCACTGAAGCTTTCTTT
CDR3 protein: CASTPSLPTEAFF

clone size: -
V gene: TRBV5-1
J gene: TRBJ1-2
D gene: TRBD1
CDR3 DNA: TGCGCCAGCAGCCCCACCGGGACAGGGTTTAATGGCTACACCTTC
CDR3 protein: CASSPTGTGFNGYTF

clone size: -
V gene: TRBV28
J gene: TRBJ2-3
D gene: TRBD1
CDR3 DNA: TGTGCCAGCAGTCCGACAGGGCATCGATATTTT
CDR3 protein: CASSPTGHRYF

clone size: -
V gene: TRBV5-1
J gene: TRBJ2-3
D gene: TRBD2
CDR3 DNA: TGCGCCAGCAGCTTTATAGCGGGAGCGACAGATACGCAGTATTTT
CDR3 protein: CASSFIAGATDTQYF

clone size: -
V gene: TRBV28
J gene: TRBJ1-5
D gene: -
CDR3 DNA: TGTGCCAGCAGGTACAGGGAAACGCAGCCCCAGCATTTT
CDR3 protein: CASRYRETQPQHF

clone size: -
V gene: TRBV10-3
J gene: TRBJ1-4
D gene: -
CDR3 DNA: TGTGCCATCAGTGTGGGGGAGGATGAAAAACTGTTTTTT
CDR3 protein: CAISVGEDEKLFF

clone size: -
V gene: TRBV7-2
J gene: TRBJ1-5
D gene: -
CDR3 DNA: TGTGCCAGCAGCAAGCGGGCCGTGGGTCGGGATCAGCCCCAGCATTTT
CDR3 protein: CASSKRAVGRDQPQHF

clone size: -
V gene: TRBV15
J gene: TRBJ1-2
D gene: TRBD1
CDR3 DNA: TGTGCCACCAGCAGGGACAGGTCTGTTGTAGGGTATGGCTACACCTTC
CDR3 protein: CATSRDRSVVGYGYTF

clone size: -
V gene: TRBV6-5
J gene: TRBJ1-2
D gene: TRBD1
CDR3 DNA: TGTGCCAGCAGCCGCATAGGGGGCGGCTACACCTTC
CDR3 protein: CASSRIGGGYTF

clone size: -
V gene: TRBV7-3
J gene: TRBJ2-1
D gene: TRBD2
CDR3 DNA: TGTGCCAGCAGCTTAGGGTCTAGCGGGCACTACAATGAGCAGTTCTTC
CDR3 protein: CASSLGSSGHYNEQFF

clone size: -
V gene: TRBV5-1
J gene: TRBJ2-2
D gene: TRBD2
CDR3 DNA: TGCGCCAGCAGCCTAGGACTAGGCGTCACCGGGGAGCTGTTTTTT
CDR3 protein: CASSLGLGVTGELFF

clone size: -
V gene: TRBV24-1
J gene: TRBJ2-4
D gene: -
CDR3 DNA: TGTGCCACCAGTGATGGTACAGGCTCCTCGGCAGGGGCCAAAAACATTCAGTACTTC
CDR3 protein: CATSDGTGSSAGAKNIQYF

clone size: -
V gene: TRBV15
J gene: TRBJ2-2
D gene: -
CDR3 DNA: TGTGCCACCAGCAGAGCTCGAGCGGGGAACACCGGGGAGCTGTTTTTT
CDR3 protein: CATSRARAGNTGELFF

clone size: -
V gene: TRBV27
J gene: TRBJ2-3
D gene: TRBD2
CDR3 DNA: TGTGCCAGCACCCCTTACTTGACTAGCGGCACAGATACGCAGTATTTT
CDR3 protein: CASTPYLTSGTDTQYF

clone size: -
V gene: TRBV19
J gene: TRBJ2-7
D gene: TRBD2
CDR3 DNA: TGTGCCAGTAGTATCCAGCTAGCGGGAGTAGGTTCCTACGAGCAGTACTTC
CDR3 protein: CASSIQLAGVGSYEQYF

clone size: -
V gene: TRBV27
J gene: TRBJ1-6
D gene: -
CDR3 DNA: TGTGCCAGCAGTTCCGCCCCACGGTCGCCCCTCCACTTT
CDR3 protein: CASSSAPRSPLHF

clone size: -
V gene: TRBV30
J gene: TRBJ1-6
D gene: -
CDR3 DNA: TGTGCCTGGAGTACAGAACAAACCTATAATTCACCCCTCCACTTT
CDR3 protein: CAWSTEQTYNSPLHF

clone size: -
V gene: TRBV7-6
J gene: TRBJ1-3
D gene: -
CDR3 DNA: TGTGCCAGCGGGACCGCGGGAGGAAACACCATATATTTT
CDR3 protein: CASGTAGGNTIYF

clone size: -
V gene: TRBV7-2
J gene: TRBJ1-1
D gene: -
CDR3 DNA: TGTGCCAGCAGCGGACGGGGGGCTGGCACTGAAGCTTTCTTT
CDR3 protein: CASSGRGAGTEAFF

clone size: -
V gene: TRBV6-5
J gene: TRBJ2-7
D gene: -
CDR3 DNA: TGTGCCAGCAGCGGGCAGGCAGCGGTCTACGGCGAGCAGTACTTC
CDR3 protein: CASSGQAAVYGEQYF